The T cell receptor beta chain under discussion was sequenced for a study of shared clonotypes between healthy human individuals. Broader study findings: The sole specimen, blood, was sampled, and tissue repertoires likely differ. Rarefaction curves obtained for sorted subsets showed sequencing incomplete despite large depth. Sharing across four donors was highest in naive CD4 (around 5%) and lowest in memory CD8 (approximately 0.4%). As a rule, naive subsets had a larger estimated richness than memory subsets.

Worth noting for this clone: Its matching antigen is unknown.

Produced via immunoSEQ multiplex PCR; TCRdb's table is partial and in-frame only. Found here are some 1,100,000 clones, about 84% of them singletons; the top ten hold more than 0.45%. From germline, CDR1 is SGDLS and CDR2 YYNGEE. V shed 3 bases, J shed 3 bases, and the junction held 12 bases outside the gene matches. The length of the CDR3 is 19 residues. This TCR came from a young man in good health. Some clones in this sample may be carry-over from other donors' samples. The chain joins TRBV9 to TRBJ2-3; 14 bases agree with TRBD2. Source material: memory CD4+ T cells from PBMCs. Stated subset: CD45RA-negative fraction. CDR3 nucleotides: TGTGCCAGCAGCGAAACCGGGACTAGCGGGAGTTCATGGACAGATACGCAGTATTTT. Translated, it gives CASSETGTSGSSWTDTQYF.